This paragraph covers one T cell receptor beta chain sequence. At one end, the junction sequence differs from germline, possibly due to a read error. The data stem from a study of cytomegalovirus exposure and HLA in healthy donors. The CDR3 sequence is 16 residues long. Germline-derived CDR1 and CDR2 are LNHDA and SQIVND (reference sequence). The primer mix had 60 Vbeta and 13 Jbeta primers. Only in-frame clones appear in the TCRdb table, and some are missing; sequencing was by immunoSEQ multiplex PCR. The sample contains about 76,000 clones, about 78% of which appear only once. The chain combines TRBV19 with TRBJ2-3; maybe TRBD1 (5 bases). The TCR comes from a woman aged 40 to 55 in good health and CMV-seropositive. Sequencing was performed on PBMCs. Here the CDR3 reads CASSIGRNINTGTQYF. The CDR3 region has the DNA TGTGCCAGTAGTATAGGTAGGAACATCAACACAGGTACGCAGTATTTT.